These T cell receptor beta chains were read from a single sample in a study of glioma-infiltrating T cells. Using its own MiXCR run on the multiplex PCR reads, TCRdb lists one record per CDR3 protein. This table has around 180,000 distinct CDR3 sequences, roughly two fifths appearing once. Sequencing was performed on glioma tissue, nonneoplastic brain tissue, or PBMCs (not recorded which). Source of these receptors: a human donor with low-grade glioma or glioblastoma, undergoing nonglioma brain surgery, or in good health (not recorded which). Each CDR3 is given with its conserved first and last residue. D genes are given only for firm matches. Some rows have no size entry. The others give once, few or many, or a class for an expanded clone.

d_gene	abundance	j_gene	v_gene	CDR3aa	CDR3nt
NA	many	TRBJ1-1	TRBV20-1	CSANRANTEAFF	TGCAGTGCGAACAGGGCGAACACTGAAGCTTTCTTT
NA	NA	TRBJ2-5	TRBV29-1	CSVGRRQETQYF	TGCAGCGTTGGTCGGAGACAAGAGACCCAGTACTTC
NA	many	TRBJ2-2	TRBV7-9	CASSTFNGELFF	TGTGCCAGCAGCACCTTTAACGGGGAGCTGTTTTTT
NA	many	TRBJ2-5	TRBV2	CASSRDYQETQYF	TGTGCCAGCAGCCGGGACTACCAAGAGACCCAGTACTTC
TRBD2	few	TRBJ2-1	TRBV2	CASSGLAGWNEQFF	TGTGCCAGCAGTGGACTAGCGGGATGGAATGAGCAGTTCTTC
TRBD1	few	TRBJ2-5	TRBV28	CASGQDVRETQYF	TGTGCCAGCGGACAGGATGTACGGGAGACCCAGTACTTC
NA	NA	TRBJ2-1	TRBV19	CASSIDGGTYNEQFF	TGTGCCAGTAGTATAGACGGGGGAACATACAATGAGCAGTTCTTC
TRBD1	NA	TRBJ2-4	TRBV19	CASSIQTGMDIQYF	TGTGCCAGTAGTATTCAGACAGGGATGGACATTCAGTACTTC
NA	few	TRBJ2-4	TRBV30	CAWSVLEIQYF	TGTGCCTGGAGTGTACTAGAGATTCAGTACTTC
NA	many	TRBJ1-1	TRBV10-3	CAISESSRSEAFF	TGTGCCATCAGTGAGTCGAGCAGAAGTGAAGCTTTCTTT
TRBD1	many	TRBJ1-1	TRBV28	CASSLEGAQAFF	TGTGCCAGCAGTTTGGAGGGGGCGCAAGCTTTCTTT
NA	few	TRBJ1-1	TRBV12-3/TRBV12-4	CASTQGRETVTEAFF	TGTGCCAGCACCCAGGGGAGGGAGACGGTCACTGAAGCTTTCTTT
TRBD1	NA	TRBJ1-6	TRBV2	CASTTPDRENSPLHF	TGCGCCAGCACCACCCCGGACAGGGAGAATTCACCCCTCCACTTT
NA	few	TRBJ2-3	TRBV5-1	CASRIGTDTQYF	TGCGCCAGCAGAATCGGCACAGATACGCAGTATTTT
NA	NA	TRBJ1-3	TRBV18	CASSPNRRSGKTIYF	TGTGCCAGCTCACCAAACAGGCGCTCTGGAAAAACCATATATTTT
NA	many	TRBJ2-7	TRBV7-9	CASSPREAYEQYF	TGTGCCAGCAGCCCCCGGGAAGCCTACGAGCAGTACTTC
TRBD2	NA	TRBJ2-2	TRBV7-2	CASSLGLAGVAGVNTGELFF	TGTGCCAGCAGCCTCGGACTAGCGGGAGTTGCGGGCGTCAACACCGGGGAGCTGTTTTTT
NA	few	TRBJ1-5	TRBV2	CASSVTGLQPQHF	TGTGCCAGCAGCGTGACAGGTCTTCAGCCCCAGCATTTT
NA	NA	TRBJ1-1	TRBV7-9	CASSPSGVKGRNTEAFF	TGTGCCAGCAGCCCCTCGGGAGTTAAAGGGAGGAACACTGAAGCTTTCTTT
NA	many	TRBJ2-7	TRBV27	CAPGYEQYF	TGTGCCCCCGGGTACGAGCAGTACTTC
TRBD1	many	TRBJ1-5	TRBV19	CASSIRGQGREQPQHF	TGTGCCAGTAGTATCCGGGGACAGGGGAGGGAGCAGCCCCAGCATTTT
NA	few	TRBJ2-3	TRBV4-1	CASSDRLAATDTQYF	TGCGCCAGCAGCGATAGACTGGCTGCCACAGATACGCAGTATTTT
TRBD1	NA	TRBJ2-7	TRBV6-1	CASSEGQGAREEQYF	TGTGCCAGCAGTGAAGGACAGGGGGCGCGGGAAGAGCAGTACTTC
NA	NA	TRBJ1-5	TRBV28	CASISENYYSNQPQHF	TGTGCCAGCATCTCCGAAAATTATTATAGCAATCAGCCCCAGCATTTT
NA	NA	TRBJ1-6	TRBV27	CASSLFYNSPLHF	TGTGCCAGCAGTTTGTTCTATAATTCACCCCTCCACTTT
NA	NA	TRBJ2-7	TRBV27	CASSLAFEGYEKYF	TGTGCCAGCAGTTTGGCCTTTGAGGGCTACGAGAAGTACTTC
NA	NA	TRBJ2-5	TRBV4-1	CASSQPGPRATQYF	TGCGCCAGCAGCCAGCCGGGACCGCGGGCGACCCAGTACTTC
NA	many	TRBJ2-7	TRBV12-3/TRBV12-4	CASSFRLEQYF	TGTGCCAGCAGTTTTCGGCTCGAGCAGTACTTC
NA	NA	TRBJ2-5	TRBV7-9	CASRLDRGETKYF	TGTGCCAGCAGATTAGATAGGGGAGAGACCAAGTACTTC
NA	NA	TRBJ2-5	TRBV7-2	CVRSPNLQETQYF	TGTGTCAGAAGCCCGAATCTCCAAGAGACCCAGTACTTC
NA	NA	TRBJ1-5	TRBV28	CASSFRGHRNQPKHF	TGTGCCAGCAGTTTCCGCGGACATAGGAATCAGCCCAAGCATTTT
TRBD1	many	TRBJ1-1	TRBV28	CASIRDRGGTEAFF	TGTGCCAGCATCCGCGACAGGGGGGGTACTGAAGCTTTCTTT
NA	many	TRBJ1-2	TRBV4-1	CASSQQLGPYTF	TGCGCCAGCAGCCAACAACTGGGACCCTACACCTTC
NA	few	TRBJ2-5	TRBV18	CASSPELALQETQYF	TGTGCCAGCTCACCAGAGTTAGCGCTACAAGAGACCCAGTACTTC
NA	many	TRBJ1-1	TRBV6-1	CASSQPNTEAFF	TGTGCCAGCAGTCAACCTAACACTGAAGCTTTCTTT
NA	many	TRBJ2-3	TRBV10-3	CATLAPSTDTQYF	TGTGCCACCCTAGCGCCCAGCACAGATACGCAGTATTTT
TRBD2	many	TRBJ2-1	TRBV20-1	CSAKSPGTSSYNEQFF	TGCAGTGCTAAAAGTCCCGGGACTAGCTCCTACAATGAGCAGTTCTTC
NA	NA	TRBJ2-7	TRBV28	CANSRITSSEQYF	TGTGCCAACAGCCGGATAACTAGCTCCGAGCAGTACTTC
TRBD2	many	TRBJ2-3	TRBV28	CASSFRPGRGGTDTQYF	TGTGCCAGCAGTTTTCGTCCTGGGAGGGGCGGCACAGATACGCAGTATTTT
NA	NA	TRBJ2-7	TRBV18	CASSPEGPGYEQYF	TGTGCCAGCTCACCAGAAGGGCCTGGGTACGAGCAGTACTTC
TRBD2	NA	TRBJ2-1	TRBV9	CASSVVGTSGRAGNEEFF	TGTGCCAGCAGCGTAGTGGGGACTAGCGGGAGGGCCGGAAATGAGGAGTTCTTC
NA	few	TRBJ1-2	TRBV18	CASSPPDYGYTF	TGTGCCAGCTCACCACCGGACTATGGCTACACCTTC
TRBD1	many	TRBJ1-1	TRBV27	CASKRTGRFSEAFF	TGTGCCAGCAAGAGGACAGGGCGGTTCTCTGAAGCTTTCTTT
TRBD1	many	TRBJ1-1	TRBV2	CASSRDRGENTEAFF	TGTGCCAGCAGCCGGGACAGGGGGGAGAACACTGAAGCTTTCTTT
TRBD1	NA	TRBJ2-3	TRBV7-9	CANRMAQGEDTQYF	TGTGCCAACAGGATGGCCCAGGGGGAAGATACGCAGTATTTT
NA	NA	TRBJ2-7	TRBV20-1	CSTRGDTPYEQYF	TGCAGTACTAGAGGGGATACCCCCTACGAGCAGTACTTC
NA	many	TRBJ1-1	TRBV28	CASRRHRDNTEAFF	TGTGCCAGCAGGAGACACAGGGATAACACTGAAGCTTTCTTT
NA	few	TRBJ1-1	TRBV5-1	CASSGQTGSNTEAFF	TGCGCCAGCAGCGGACAAACAGGGAGTAACACTGAAGCTTTCTTT
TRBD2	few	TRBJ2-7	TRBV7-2	CASSLTSGSSLSYEQYF	TGTGCCAGCAGCTTAACTAGCGGGAGCTCCCTCTCCTACGAGCAGTACTTC
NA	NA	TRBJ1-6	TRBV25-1	CARSESSEANSPIHF	TGTGCCAGGAGTGAAAGTAGTGAGGCAAATTCACCCATCCACTTT
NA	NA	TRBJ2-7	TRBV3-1	CASSQGRGKGHEQYF	TGTGCCAGCAGCCAAGGTCGCGGGAAGGGTCACGAGCAGTACTTC
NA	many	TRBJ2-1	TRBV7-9	CASVLGSYNEQFF	TGTGCCAGCGTGCTTGGGTCCTACAATGAGCAGTTCTTC
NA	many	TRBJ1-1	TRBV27	CASMAGVNTEAFF	TGTGCCAGCATGGCAGGAGTGAACACTGAAGCTTTCTTT
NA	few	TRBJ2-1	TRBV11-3	CASSPRPDNNEQFF	TGTGCCAGCAGCCCACGCCCTGACAACAATGAGCAGTTCTTC
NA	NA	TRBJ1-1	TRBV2	CASLKWQQMNNEAFF	TGTGCCAGCCTTAAATGGCAACAGATGAACAATGAAGCTTTCTTT
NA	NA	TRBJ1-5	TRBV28	CASSQTVEVHPQHF	TGTGCCAGCAGTCAGACAGTGGAGGTTCATCCCCAGCATTTT
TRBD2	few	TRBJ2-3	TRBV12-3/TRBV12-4	CASDGAGDWVNTDTQYF	TGTGCCAGCGACGGGGCGGGAGATTGGGTCAACACAGATACGCAGTATTTT